The T cell receptor (beta chain) under discussion was sequenced for a study of metastatic and nonmetastatic thyroid tumors. Study-wide context: It was across blood and tumor or nodule tissue from malignant and benign thyroid patients that repertoires were compared.

The entire patient cohort was treatment-naive prior to thyroid surgery. This clone showed up just a few times. The antigen is unknown. Authors' processing steps: Between-group CDR3 differences, defined by clinicopathological status, yielded a distant-metastasis classifier for papillary thyroid cancer. TCRdb reprocessed the PCR reads using MiXCR. These V and J calls are TCRdb output, not the study's own analysis. The sample consists of 7,000 to 9,500 clones, under 25% of them appearing once. Whole-study results and caveats: Significantly higher TCR beta diversity was reportedly seen in malignant thyroid tumors than benign nodules, in blood and tumor.

The receptor was isolated from a female donor with papillary thyroid cancer or a benign thyroid nodule (not recorded which). Some clones in this sample may be carry-over from other donors' samples. The material sequenced was tumor tissue.

The CDR3 loop is CASSEAGQTGAAFF. As DNA, the CDR3 is TGTGCCAGCAGTGAAGCTGGCCAAACAGGGGCGGCTTTCTTT. The gene calls are TRBV6-1 and TRBJ1-1, with 7 nucleotides matching TRBD1. V gave up 0 bases and J gave up 11 bases; unmatched junction bases: 9. Germline V gene lookup returns CDR1 MNHNS and CDR2 SASEGT. The length of the CDR3 is 14 residues.